This T cell receptor (beta chain) was observed in a study of breast tumors, draining lymph nodes, adjacent tissues. Study-level findings and limits: The data were judged consistent with most tumor T cells coming from lymph node and expanding in tumor. Tumor TCR diversity was below lymph nodes but above nontumor tissue.

This clonotype was found many times. Its antigen is unknown. TCRdb redid the calling of the multiplex PCR reads with MiXCR, one entry per CDR3 protein. The sample lists fewer than 300,000 distinct CDR3 sequences; about 32% were seen once. Breast cancer patients provided tissue from their axillary draining lymph nodes. The germline gives CDR1 GTSNPN, CDR2 SVGIG (reference sequence). The trim removed 0 bases at V and 5 bases at J, leaving 6 bases unmatched. The CDR3 is 15 amino acids. The sequence came from a female donor with breast cancer. Some clones in this sample may be carry-over from other donors' samples. Specimen: axillary lymph node tissue. The chain combines TRBV30 with TRBJ2-7, with 11 bases matching TRBD1. CDR3 coding DNA: TGTGCCTGGAGTGTACTAGGACAGGGGGCTGACGAGCAGTACTTC. Its translation is CAWSVLGQGADEQYF.